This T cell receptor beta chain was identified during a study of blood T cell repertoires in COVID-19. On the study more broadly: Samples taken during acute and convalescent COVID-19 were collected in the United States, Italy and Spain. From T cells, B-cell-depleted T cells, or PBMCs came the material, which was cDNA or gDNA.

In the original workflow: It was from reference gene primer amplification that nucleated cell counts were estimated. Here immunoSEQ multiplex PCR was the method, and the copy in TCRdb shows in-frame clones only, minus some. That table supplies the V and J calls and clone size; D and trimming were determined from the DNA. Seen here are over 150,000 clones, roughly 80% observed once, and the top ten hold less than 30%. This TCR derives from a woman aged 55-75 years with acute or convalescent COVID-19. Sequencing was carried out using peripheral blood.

The CDR3 nucleotides are TGTGCCAGCAGCCCGGGGAGGGGGGGCGGCTACGAGCAGTACGTC. As protein: CASSPGRGGGYEQYV. The V and J genes are TRBV2 and TRBJ2-7; maybe TRBD2 (7 bases). Germline V gene data show CDR1 as SNHLY and CDR2 as FYNNEI. CDR3 length: 15 amino acids. The V end was cut by 6 bases, the J end by 3 bases, with 18 bases between.